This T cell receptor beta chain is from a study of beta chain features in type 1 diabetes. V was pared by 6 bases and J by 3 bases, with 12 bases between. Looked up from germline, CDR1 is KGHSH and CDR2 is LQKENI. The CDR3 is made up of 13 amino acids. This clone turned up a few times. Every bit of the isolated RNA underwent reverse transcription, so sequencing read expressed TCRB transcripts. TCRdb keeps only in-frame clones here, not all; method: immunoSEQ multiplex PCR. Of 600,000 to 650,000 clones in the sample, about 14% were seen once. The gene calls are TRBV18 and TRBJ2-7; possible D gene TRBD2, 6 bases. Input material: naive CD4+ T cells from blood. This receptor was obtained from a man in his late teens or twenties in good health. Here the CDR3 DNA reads TGTGCCAGCTCTCAGACTAGGATCTACGAGCAGTACTTC. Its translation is CASSQTRIYEQYF.